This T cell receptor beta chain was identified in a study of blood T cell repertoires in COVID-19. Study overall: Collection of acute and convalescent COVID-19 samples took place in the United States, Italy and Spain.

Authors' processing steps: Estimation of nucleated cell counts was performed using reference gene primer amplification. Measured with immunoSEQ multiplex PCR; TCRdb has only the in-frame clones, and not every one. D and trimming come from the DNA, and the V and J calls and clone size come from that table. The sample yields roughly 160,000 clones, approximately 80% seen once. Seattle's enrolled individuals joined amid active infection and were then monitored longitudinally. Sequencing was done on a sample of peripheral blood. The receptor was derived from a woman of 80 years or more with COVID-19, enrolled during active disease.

The CDR3, as DNA: TGTGCCAGCAGTGAACAGGGTATCGGGGAGCTGTTTTTT. This codes for CASSEQGIGELFF. V and J are TRBV2 and TRBJ2-2; maybe TRBD1 (5 bases). The CDR3 runs 13 residues. Germline-derived CDR1 and CDR2 are SNHLY and FYNNEI. V lost 2 bases, J lost 7 bases, and 8 bases lay in between.